The 18 T cell receptor beta chains below come from one sample, sequenced in a study of control samples from healthy donors and cancer patients. TCRdb's table, derived via immunoSEQ multiplex PCR, lists solely in-frame clones and lacks some. The table has some 120,000 clones, approximately 94% seen once. Sample: blood. The receptors originated from a man younger than 45 in good health.

The gene calls are TRBV19 and TRBJ2-5; TRBD2 aligns across 8 bases. Losses at the gene ends were 5 bases for V and 7 bases for J; bases not matched to a gene: 3. The length of the CDR3 is 12 residues. The germline gives CDR1 LNHDA, CDR2 SQIVND (reference sequence). CDR3 amino acids: CASSGLAGTQYF. In DNA form, the CDR3 reads TGTGCCAGTAGTGGCCTAGCGGGGACCCAGTACTTC.

This chain joins TRBV12-3 or TRBV12-4 and TRBJ1-1; D unclear. The germline V and J ends were trimmed by 6 bases and 0 bases, with 5 bases remaining between them. This CDR3 spans 12 amino acids. CDR3 coding DNA: TGTGCCAGCAGAAAGATGAACACTGAAGCTTTCTTT. Amino acid sequence: CASRKMNTEAFF.

Concerning this clone: Other nucleotide sequences in the sample specify the same CDR3. This chain joins TRBV12-2 and TRBJ1-5. TRBV12-2 is a listed pseudogene. The CDR3 consists of 19 residues. CDR3 protein: CASRLPNLGSKYSNQPQHF. CDR3 nucleotide sequence: TGTGCAAGTCGCTTACCGAACCTGGGTTCAAAATATAGCAATCAGCCCCAGCATTTT.

This chain connects TRBV18 to TRBJ1-5; possible D gene TRBD1, 5 bases. Germline lookup yields CDR1 KGHSH and CDR2 LQKENI. The CDR3 spans 15 residues. Deletions cut 3 bases from V and 6 bases from J, with 15 bases between. CDR3 DNA: TGTGCCAGCTCACCCCTACGACGTGGGGGTCAGCCCCAGCATTTT. Its translation is CASSPLRRGGQPQHF.

The V gene is TRBV12-3 or TRBV12-4, the J gene TRBJ2-7; no definite D call. This CDR3 region has 13 residues. V was trimmed by 7 bases and J by 3 bases, leaving 13 bases between them. The CDR3 nucleotides read TGTGCCAGCACCCTTGAGGCAGGCTACGAGCAGTACTTC. Its translation is CASTLEAGYEQYF.

The chain employs TRBV6-5 and TRBJ2-2, with no clear D. Germline V gene data show CDR1 as MNHEY and CDR2 as SVGAGI. There are 12 residues in the CDR3. The V gene lost 2 bases and the J gene lost 7 bases, with 5 bases spanning the gap. CDR3 amino acids: CASSYGLGELFF. The CDR3 DNA follows: TGTGCCAGCAGTTACGGGCTCGGGGAGCTGTTTTTT.

The rearrangement links TRBV15 to TRBJ2-7; D is unclear. The CDR3 covers 14 residues. V was cut by 7 bases and J by 3 bases, with 16 bases left in between. Germline V gene data show CDR1 as LNHNV and CDR2 as YYDKDF (reference sequence). CDR3 residues: CATKGTSTNYEQYF. CDR3 in DNA: TGTGCCACCAAGGGTACCTCCACCAACTACGAGCAGTACTTC.

The gene calls are TRBV11-2 and TRBJ2-7; no clear D. This CDR3 has 15 amino acids. V lost 0 bases to trimming and J lost 0 bases, with 9 bases between them. Germline-derived CDR1 and CDR2 are SGHAT and FQNNGV. The CDR3 DNA follows: TGTGCCAGCAGCTTAGATGTCAGGTCCTCCTACGAGCAGTACTTC. This sequence encodes CASSLDVRSSYEQYF.

The chain has TRBV4-1 and TRBJ2-7; D gene unclear. V lost 0 bases and J 7 bases, leaving 13 bases between the germline ends. Germline V gives CDR1 MGHRA, CDR2 YSYEKL. The CDR3 extends over 14 amino acids. In DNA, the CDR3 is TGCGCCAGCAGCCAAGATATTATGGTCTCGGAGCAGTACTTC. This translates into CASSQDIMVSEQYF.

The chain recombines TRBV15 with TRBJ2-7; 9 bases align to TRBD2. The ends lost 5 bases at V and 5 bases at J; junction bases unmatched: 16. The CDR3 spans 17 residues. Germline V gene data show CDR1 as LNHNV and CDR2 as YYDKDF (reference sequence). CDR3 residues: CATSEDALAGRLDEQYF. The CDR3 DNA sequence: TGTGCCACCAGCGAAGATGCCCTAGCGGGGAGGTTAGACGAGCAGTACTTC.

The V call is TRBV3-1 (or the pseudogene TRBV3-2), the J call TRBJ2-1; no firm D call. The CDR3 has 13 residues. V gave up 4 bases and J gave up 6 bases, with 10 bases separating them. Germline V gene lookup returns CDR1 LGHDT and CDR2 YNNKEL (reference sequence). The CDR3 region has the DNA TGTGCCAGCAGCCCCCCCTGGGGCAATGAGCAGTTCTTC. Translation: CASSPPWGNEQFF.

The rearrangement links TRBV18 to TRBJ1-5; TRBD1 is a possible D gene (5 bases). The germline gives CDR1 KGHSH, CDR2 LQKENI. Trimming took 4 bases from V and 0 from J, leaving 7 bases between them. The CDR3 consists of 14 residues. The CDR3 bases are TGTGCCAGCTCACAACAGGATAGCAATCAGCCCCAGCATTTT. Translation: CASSQQDSNQPQHF. Supplemented by reference TRBV18 and TRBJ1-5, the full variable domain reads NAGVMQNPRHLVRRRGQEARLRCSPMKGHSHVYWYRQLPEEGLKFMVYLQKENIIDESGMPKERFSAEFPKEGPSILRIQQVVRGDSAAYFCASSQQDSNQPQHFGDGTRLSIL.

The chain has TRBV7-2 and TRBJ1-6; D is possibly TRBD1 (6 bases). V lost 1 base, J lost 5 bases, and 12 bases lay in between. Per the germline V gene, CDR1 is SGHTA and CDR2 is FQGNSA. The CDR3 length is 16 residues. CDR3 sequence: CASSLEGHFNNSPLHF. DNA of the CDR3: TGTGCCAGCAGCTTAGAGGGACACTTCAATAATTCACCCCTCCACTTT.

The chain employs TRBV7-9 and TRBJ1-2, with 7 bases matching TRBD1. V gave up 5 bases and J gave up 8 bases; unmatched junction bases: 8. From germline, CDR1 is SEHNR and CDR2 FQNEAQ (reference sequence). This CDR3 region has 13 residues. The DNA for the CDR3 is TGTGCCAGCAGCCGGGGACAGCAGCGAGGCTACACCTTC. Its translation is CASSRGQQRGYTF.

The chain recombines TRBV15 with TRBJ2-7; 10 bases fit TRBD1. Germline V gene lookup returns CDR1 LNHNV and CDR2 YYDKDF (reference sequence). Trimming at V came to 1 base and at J to 7 bases, leaving 7 bases not matched to a gene. The CDR3 runs 15 residues. This CDR3 reads CATSRGGTGVGEQYF. CDR3 DNA: TGTGCCACCAGCAGAGGCGGGACAGGGGTGGGGGAGCAGTACTTC.

This clone was detected only once. The chain combines TRBV9 with TRBJ2-1; 11 bases line up with TRBD2. Unmatched junction bases numbered 6, after V lost 0 bases and J lost 10 bases. The CDR3 has 15 amino acids. CDR1 SGDLS and CDR2 YYNGEE come from the germline V gene. The CDR3 sequence: CASSVALAGEGEQFF. CDR3 coding DNA: TGTGCCAGCAGCGTAGCACTAGCGGGGGAGGGAGAGCAGTTCTTC.

The J gene is TRBJ2-7, the V gene TRBV10-3; 8 bases agree with TRBD1. Germline assignment: CDR1 ENHRY and CDR2 SYGVKD. The CDR3 runs to 14 residues. V gave up 3 bases and J gave up 1 base; unmatched junction bases: 2. The CDR3 sequence: CAISDGTGSYEQYF. The CDR3, as DNA: TGTGCCATCAGTGATGGGACAGGTTCCTACGAGCAGTACTTC.

This chain uses TRBV28 with TRBJ2-1; no definite D call. Trimming took 2 bases from V and 7 from J, leaving 12 bases between them. Germline CDR1 reads MDHEN; CDR2 reads SYDVKM. The CDR3 contains 14 residues. The CDR3 nucleotides read TGTGCCAGCAGTTTAGGGGTAGGAGTGAATGAGCAGTTCTTC. Its protein product is CASSLGVGVNEQFF.